The clone carrying this TCR beta chain was seen a handful of times. Its cognate antigen is unknown. This entry comes from a study of CD8 T cells in ankylosing spondylitis. TCRdb re-called the 5' RACE reads through MiXCR, storing one row per CDR3 protein. The sample has approximately 300,000 distinct CDR3 sequences; 7.5% to 9% are singletons. Study-wide points: Eight highly homologous variants made up a TCR beta motif, and this motif appeared characteristic of ankylosing spondylitis blood.

V lost 4 bases to trimming and J lost 5 bases; unmatched junction nucleotides: 7. CDR3 length equals 16 residues. Germline loops: CDR1 ENHRY, CDR2 SYGVKD. This clonotype originated in a male donor with ankylosing spondylitis. The sample was blood, either unsorted or a sorted T cell fraction (not recorded which). The chain employs TRBV10-3 and TRBJ1-6, with 8 positions matching TRBD1. CDR3 region: CAISGPGTGNNSPLHF. CDR3 DNA sequence: TGTGCCATCAGTGGGCCCGGGACAGGAAATAATTCACCCCTCCACTTT.